The 30 T cell receptor beta chains listed next were all sequenced from one sample in a study of T-cell memory formation after mild COVID-19. MiXCR was run by TCRdb on the 5' RACE reads, yielding one entry per CDR3 protein. The sample has about 260,000 distinct CDR3 sequences; about 16% are singletons. Specimen: PBMCs or a T cell subset sorted from them (not recorded which). These receptor sequences come from a man aged 18 to 29 who had mild COVID-19 (a few samples of this study predate the infection). Cell type and time point are not known.

In this sample, this clonotype turned up many times. The chain recombines TRBV7-2 with TRBJ2-1; perhaps TRBD2 as D (7 bases). CDR1 is SGHTA and CDR2 is FQGNSA in the germline V gene. V was clipped by 5 bases and J by 2 bases, with 13 bases between them. This CDR3 contains 15 residues. The DNA of the CDR3 is TGTGCCAGCAGCCCCCGGGGGGCCCCCTACAATGAGCAGTTCTTC. It is translated as CASSPRGAPYNEQFF.

The J gene is TRBJ2-2, the V gene TRBV5-1, with 9 bases that match TRBD1. Per germline, CDR1 SGHRS and CDR2 YFSETQ. This CDR3 region has 15 residues. V lost 3 bases and J lost 4; bases outside the gene matches: 4. CDR3 sequence: CASSSRTGATGELFF. Written as DNA, the CDR3 is TGCGCCAGCAGCTCGAGGACAGGGGCCACCGGGGAGCTGTTTTTT.

This clonotype has at least ten counts. CDR3 loop: CASSADRGTQYF. The CDR3 region has the DNA TGTGCCAGCAGCGCGGACAGGGGGACCCAGTACTTC. The chain employs TRBV11-2 and TRBJ2-5; 9 bases match TRBD1. Trimming cost V 5 bases and J 7 bases; bases outside gene matches: 2. CDR1 and CDR2 from the germline V gene are SGHAT and FQNNGV. CDR3 length equals 12 residues.

This clonotype was seen only a few times. The CDR3 is CASSFFGDGYTF. CDR3 sequence (DNA): TGTGCCAGCAGTTTCTTTGGGGATGGCTACACCTTC. The rearrangement uses TRBV6-2 or TRBV6-3 and TRBJ1-2; D is undetermined. V gave up 4 bases and J gave up 6 bases, with 9 bases separating them. The length of the CDR3 is 12 residues. The germline V gene encodes CDR1 MNHEY and CDR2 SVGEGT.

In this sample, this clonotype turned up a few times. The V call is TRBV7-3, the J call TRBJ2-2; no clear D. The CDR3 is 12 amino acids. Trimming took off 1 base at V and 6 bases at J, with 3 bases between the two ends. The V gene's germline CDR1 is SGHTA and CDR2 FQGTGA. CDR3 residues: CASSLSSGELFF. The CDR3 bases are TGTGCCAGCAGCTTAAGCTCCGGGGAGCTGTTTTTT.

This clonotype was observed at least ten times. CDR3 DNA sequence: TGCGCCAGCAGCTTTGCGGACGGGAATGAGCAGTTCTTC. It translates to CASSFADGNEQFF. The chain couples TRBV5-1 to TRBJ2-1; D call uncertain. From germline, CDR1 is SGHRS and CDR2 YFSETQ. V shed 2 bases and J shed 7 bases, with 10 bases lying between them. This CDR3 spans 13 amino acids.

The chain links TRBV11-1 to TRBJ2-5; D might be TRBD1 (6 bases). V lost 2 bases and J 4 bases, leaving 17 bases between the germline ends. The germline V gene has CDR1 SGHAT and CDR2 FQDESV (reference sequence). CDR3 size: 16 residues. CDR3 in DNA: TGTGCCAGCAGCTTATCATTGACAGGTCTCCGAGAGACCCAGTACTTC. This translates into CASSLSLTGLRETQYF.

This clonotype has more than one count but fewer than ten. CDR3 nucleotide sequence: TGCGCCAGCAGGGGAGTTATATTATCCCGGACCCAAGAGACCCAGTACTTC. Its translation: CASRGVILSRTQETQYF. The V and J genes are TRBV5-1 and TRBJ2-5; possible D gene TRBD2, 5 bases. The CDR3 length is 17 residues. V dropped 5 bases and J dropped 1 base, with 21 bases sitting between them. Germline CDR1 and CDR2: SGHRS and YFSETQ.

This chain joins TRBV4-3 and TRBJ2-2, with D tentatively TRBD1 or TRBD2 (7 bases each). The CDR3 is 19 amino acids. Per germline, CDR1 LGHNA and CDR2 YSLEER. V was pared by 4 bases and J by 4 bases, with 25 bases between. CDR3 sequence reads: CASSRAGTTGAQITGELFF. For the CDR3, the DNA is TGCGCCAGCAGCCGGGCTGGGACTACAGGGGCACAAATCACCGGGGAGCTGTTTTTT.

The table lists this clonotype with a few counts. J is TRBJ2-7 and V is TRBV18, with TRBD1 identical over 12 bases. In germline, CDR1 is KGHSH, CDR2 LQKENI. V shed 5 bases, J shed 6 bases, and the junction held 5 bases outside the gene matches. The CDR3 extends over 14 amino acids. CDR3 sequence reads: CASSRGQGASEQYF. The CDR3, as DNA: TGTGCCAGCTCAAGGGGACAGGGGGCAAGCGAGCAGTACTTC.

In DNA form, the CDR3 reads TGCGCCAGCGGGAGCGGAACGGAAAATAATTCACCCCTCCACTTT. Translated, it gives CASGSGTENNSPLHF. This chain uses TRBV5-1 with TRBJ1-6, with D hard to call. The CDR3 contains 15 residues. CDR1 is SGHRS and CDR2 is YFSETQ in the germline V gene. The ends were cut back, 7 bases at V and 5 bases at J, with 16 bases in the middle.

The V and J genes are TRBV28 and TRBJ2-1; 9 bases align to TRBD1. The germline gives CDR1 MDHEN, CDR2 SYDVKM. This CDR3 has 15 amino acids. V shed 5 bases, J shed 12 bases, and the junction held 14 bases outside the gene matches. CDR3 nucleotide sequence: TGTGCCAGCAGTCGCGCCGGGACAGGGTTCCTAGGGCAGTTCTTC. This sequence encodes CASSRAGTGFLGQFF.

V usage is TRBV3-1 and J usage is TRBJ1-2; D is undetermined. Germline loops: CDR1 LGHDT, CDR2 YNNKEL (reference sequence). Trimming pared 0 bases from V and 4 bases from J, leaving 6 bases between. The length of the CDR3 is 13 residues. The CDR3 DNA is TGTGCCAGCAGCCAAGAAGGTACCTATGGCTACACCTTC. Its protein is CASSQEGTYGYTF.

The sample holds a few counts of this clonotype. The chain carries TRBV5-1 and TRBJ2-1, with 16 nucleotides matching TRBD2. CDR1 and CDR2 (germline): SGHRS, YFSETQ. The CDR3 consists of 17 residues. V shed 3 bases and J 4 bases; nucleotides not matched to a gene: 4. The CDR3: CASSWGLAGGAYNEQFF. The CDR3 DNA follows: TGCGCCAGCAGCTGGGGACTAGCGGGGGGGGCTTACAATGAGCAGTTCTTC.

V usage is TRBV7-2 and J usage is TRBJ2-3, with a weak D call TRBD2 (5 bases). Germline V lookup: CDR1 SGHTA, CDR2 FQGNSA. Trimming stripped 0 bases from V and 6 bases from J, with 7 bases between. This CDR3 region has 13 residues. This CDR3 reads CASSLASGDTQYF. The CDR3 DNA is TGTGCCAGCAGCTTAGCTTCGGGGGATACGCAGTATTTT. Full variable domain (outside the CDR3, taken from reference TRBV7-2 and TRBJ2-3): GAGVSQSPSNKVTEKGKDVELRCDPISGHTALYWYRQSLGQGLEFLIYFQGNSAPDKSGLPSDRFSAERTGGSVSTLTIQRTQQEDSAVYLCASSLASGDTQYFGPGTRLTVL.

This chain connects TRBV2 to TRBJ2-1; D is unclear. Germline V gives CDR1 SNHLY, CDR2 FYNNEI. Trimming shortened V by 1 base and J by 12 bases, and 7 bases separated the two germline ends. The CDR3 totals 11 residues. The CDR3 protein is CASSEGGRQFF. CDR3 in DNA: TGTGCCAGCAGTGAAGGGGGTCGGCAGTTCTTC.

The rearrangement uses TRBV11-2 and TRBJ1-2, with TRBD1 matching over 11 bases. V dropped 4 bases and J dropped 4; count of bases not matched to a gene: 5. Germline V lookup: CDR1 SGHAT, CDR2 FQNNGV. The CDR3 extends over 15 amino acids. The DNA for the CDR3 is TGTGCCAGCAGCTCCTGGACAGGGGGCTTCTATGGCTACACCTTC. It encodes CASSSWTGGFYGYTF.

The chain is built from TRBV7-9 and TRBJ2-3; D is unresolved. CDR3 length: 17 amino acids. With 2 bases removed from V and 8 bases from J, the gap between germline ends came to 23 bases. Germline-derived CDR1 and CDR2 are SEHNR and FQNEAQ (reference sequence). CDR3 sequence: CASSLPANSDRSVTQYF. As DNA, the CDR3 is TGTGCCAGCAGCTTACCCGCCAACTCCGATCGGTCGGTTACGCAGTATTTT.

The chain links TRBV29-1 to TRBJ1-1; D is perhaps TRBD1 (6 bases). Germline CDR1 and CDR2: SQVTM and ANQGSEA. V was shortened by 5 bases and J by 11 bases, with 12 bases between the two germline ends. The CDR3 is made up of 10 amino acids. This chain's CDR3 is CSVQQGTAFF. Here the CDR3 DNA reads TGCAGCGTTCAACAGGGTACGGCTTTCTTT.

A few counts support this clonotype. The V call is TRBV28, the J call TRBJ1-3, with 7 nucleotides matching TRBD1. Unmatched junction bases numbered 7, after V lost 5 bases and J lost 0 bases. Germline V gene sequence: CDR1 MDHEN, CDR2 SYDVKM. The CDR3 runs 16 residues. CDR3 nucleotide sequence: TGTGCCAGCAGTCGATACAGGGGAAGCTCTGGAAACACCATATATTTT. It translates to CASSRYRGSSGNTIYF.

This clonotype was picked up a small number of times. The chain employs TRBV6-1 and TRBJ1-1, with a weak D call TRBD1 (6 bases). Germline loops: CDR1 MNHNS, CDR2 SASEGT. The CDR3 runs 11 residues. V was clipped by 6 bases and J by 8 bases, with 10 bases between them. The CDR3 bases are TGTGCCAGCAGAAGGACAGCCGAAGCTTTCTTT. This sequence encodes CASRRTAEAFF.

For this clonotype: The junction departs from the called germline gene at one end, perhaps through a read error. The chain joins TRBV4-1 to TRBJ2-3; D uncertain. From germline, CDR1 is MGHRA and CDR2 YSYEKL. The CDR3 has 16 residues. In DNA form, the CDR3 reads TGCGCCAGCAGTCAAGGGTGGTCTGCTAGCACAGATACGCAGTATTTT. It specifies CASSQGWSASTDTQYF.

The rearrangement uses TRBV12-3 or TRBV12-4 and TRBJ2-6; the D is unclear. V gave up 8 bases and J gave up 2 bases, with 10 bases separating them. The CDR3 is 14 residues long. CDR3 sequence reads: CASLAPTGANVLTF. The CDR3 DNA sequence: TGTGCCAGCCTTGCTCCAACTGGGGCCAACGTCCTGACTTTC.

The chain carries TRBV4-3 and TRBJ2-2; the D is unclear. Trimming stripped 1 base from V and 7 bases from J, with 13 bases between. CDR3 size: 15 residues. From germline, CDR1 is LGHNA and CDR2 YSLEER. The CDR3 nucleotides are TGCGCCAGCAGCCAAGTAGCCGTAGGCGACGGGGAGCTGTTTTTT. This translates into CASSQVAVGDGELFF.

This clonotype has only a few counts. The J gene is TRBJ2-5, the V gene TRBV7-3; perhaps TRBD1 as D (5 bases). Germline V CDR1 and CDR2: SGHTA, FQGTGA. Trimming shortened V by 5 bases and J by 5 bases, and 15 bases separated the two germline ends. This CDR3 region has 14 residues. Written as DNA, the CDR3 is TGTGCCAGCAGCCTATCTGACAGAAGTGAGACCCAGTACTTC. The encoded protein is CASSLSDRSETQYF.

This clonotype has a handful of counts. This chain joins TRBV9 and TRBJ1-3, with 7 bases that match TRBD1. V trimming: 4 bases; J trimming: 2 bases; junction bases outside the gene matches: 9. This CDR3 is built from 16 residues. From germline, CDR1 is SGDLS and CDR2 YYNGEE. CDR3 DNA: TGTGCCAGCAGCACCCGACAGGGTAACGCTGGAAACACCATATATTTT. Its translation is CASSTRQGNAGNTIYF.

A few counts support this clonotype. The V and J genes are TRBV4-1 and TRBJ2-5; 11 bases align to TRBD1. CDR3 length: 17 amino acids. Looked up from germline, CDR1 is MGHRA and CDR2 is YSYEKL. J gave up 3 bases and V 0 bases, and 6 bases lay outside the gene matches. CDR3 bases: TGCGCCAGCAGCCAAGAGGCCCCGGGACAGGGGGAAGAGACCCAGTACTTC. Its translation is CASSQEAPGQGEETQYF.

This clonotype showed up just a few times. The rearrangement uses TRBV7-6 and TRBJ2-3; TRBD2 matches at 11 bases. V shed 6 bases and J 2 bases; nucleotides not matched to a gene: 4. This CDR3 has 15 residues. Germline V gene lookup returns CDR1 SGHVS and CDR2 FNYEAQ. This CDR3 reads CASRPTSGVTDTQYF. CDR3 coding DNA: TGTGCCAGCAGGCCGACTAGCGGGGTCACAGATACGCAGTATTTT.

The chain employs TRBV11-2 and TRBJ2-2, with a possible D match to TRBD2 (6 bases). Germline-derived CDR1 and CDR2 are SGHAT and FQNNGV. The length of the CDR3 is 15 residues. V was clipped by 0 bases and J by 7 bases, with 12 bases between them. The CDR3 DNA reads as TGTGCCAGCAGCTTAGACTGGGGGGTCGGCGGGGAGCTGTTTTTT. It is translated as CASSLDWGVGGELFF.

V gene TRBV20-1 combines with J gene TRBJ1-5, with D unresolved. Trimming took off 1 base at V and 3 bases at J, with 10 bases between the two ends. The CDR3 has 14 residues. Per germline, CDR1 DFQATT and CDR2 SNEGSKA (reference sequence). CDR3 sequence reads: CSARVGSTNQPQHF. CDR3 coding DNA: TGCAGTGCTAGAGTGGGGTCGACCAATCAGCCCCAGCATTTT.